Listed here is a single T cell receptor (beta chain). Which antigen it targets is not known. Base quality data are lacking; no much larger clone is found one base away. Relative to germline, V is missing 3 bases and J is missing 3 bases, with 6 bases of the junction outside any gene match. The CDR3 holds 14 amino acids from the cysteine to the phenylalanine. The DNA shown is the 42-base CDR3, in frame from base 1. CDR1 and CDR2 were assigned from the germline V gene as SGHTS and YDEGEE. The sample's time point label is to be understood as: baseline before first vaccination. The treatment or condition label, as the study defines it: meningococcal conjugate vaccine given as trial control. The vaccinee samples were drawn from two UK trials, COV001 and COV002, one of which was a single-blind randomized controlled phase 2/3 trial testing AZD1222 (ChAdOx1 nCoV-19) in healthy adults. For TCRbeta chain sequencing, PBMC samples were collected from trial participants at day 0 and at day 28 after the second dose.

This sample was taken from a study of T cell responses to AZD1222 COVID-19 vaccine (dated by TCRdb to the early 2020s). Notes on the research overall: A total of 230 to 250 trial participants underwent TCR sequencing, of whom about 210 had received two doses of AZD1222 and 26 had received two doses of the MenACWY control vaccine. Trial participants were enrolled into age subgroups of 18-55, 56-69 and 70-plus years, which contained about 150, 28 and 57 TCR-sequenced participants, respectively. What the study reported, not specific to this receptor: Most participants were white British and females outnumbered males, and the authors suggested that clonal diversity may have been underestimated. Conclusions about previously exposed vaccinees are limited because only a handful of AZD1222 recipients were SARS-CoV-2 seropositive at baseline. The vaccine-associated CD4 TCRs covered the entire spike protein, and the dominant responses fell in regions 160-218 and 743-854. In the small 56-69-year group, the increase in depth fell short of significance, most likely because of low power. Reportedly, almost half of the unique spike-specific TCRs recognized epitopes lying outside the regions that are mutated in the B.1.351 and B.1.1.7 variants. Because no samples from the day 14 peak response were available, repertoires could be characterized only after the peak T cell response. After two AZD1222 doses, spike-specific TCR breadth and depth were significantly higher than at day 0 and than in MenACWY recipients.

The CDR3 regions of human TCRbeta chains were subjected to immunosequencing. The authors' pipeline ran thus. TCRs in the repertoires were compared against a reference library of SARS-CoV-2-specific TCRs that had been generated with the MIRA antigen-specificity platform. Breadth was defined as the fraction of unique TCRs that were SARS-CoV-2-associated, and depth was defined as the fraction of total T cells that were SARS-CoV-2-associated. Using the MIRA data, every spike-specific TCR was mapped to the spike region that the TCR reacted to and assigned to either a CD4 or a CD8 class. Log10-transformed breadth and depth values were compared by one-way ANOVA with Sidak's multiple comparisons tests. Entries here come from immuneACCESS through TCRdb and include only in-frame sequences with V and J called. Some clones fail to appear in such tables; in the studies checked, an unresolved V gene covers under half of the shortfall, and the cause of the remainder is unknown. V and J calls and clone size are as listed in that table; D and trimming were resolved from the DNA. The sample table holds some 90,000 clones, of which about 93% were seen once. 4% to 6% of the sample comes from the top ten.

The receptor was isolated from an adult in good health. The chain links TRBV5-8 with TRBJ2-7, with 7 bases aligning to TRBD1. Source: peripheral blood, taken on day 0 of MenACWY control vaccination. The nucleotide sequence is TGTGCCAGCAGCTCTCGGACAGGATACTACGAGCAGTACTTC. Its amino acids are CASSSRTGYYEQYF.